This TCR beta chain was identified in a study of T cell repertoires in cytomegalovirus infection. Trimming stripped 3 bases from V and 0 bases from J, with 14 bases between. The CDR3 runs to 17 residues. From germline, CDR1 is MGHRA and CDR2 YSYEKL. One entry per CDR3 protein results from TCRdb running MiXCR on the reads. The top ten clones hold 20% to 30% of a sample with about 160,000 distinct CDR3 sequences, about 20% of them seen once. This clonotype was observed a single time. No antigen is known for it. V and J are TRBV4-1 and TRBJ1-4; D call uncertain. Sequencing used CD8+ T cells from cultured PBMCs, obtained from culture after CMV antigen stimulation. The sequence was collected from a human donor in good health (CMV status not recorded). Some clones in this sample may be carry-over from other donors' samples. CDR3 protein: CASSHRARSATNEKLFF. CDR3 nucleotides: TGCGCCAGCAGCCACCGGGCTAGGTCAGCAACTAATGAAAAACTGTTTTTT.